This TCR beta chain was documented in a study of metastatic and nonmetastatic thyroid tumors. In the study overall: Comparative analysis of repertoires was undertaken across blood and tumor or nodule tissue obtained from malignant and benign thyroid patients. Study-wide results and caveats: According to reports, the diversity of TCR beta was significantly higher in malignant thyroid tumors than in benign nodules, and this held in both blood and tumor samples.

Worth noting for this clone: Antigen unknown. Possible read error: a much larger clone is one base away. In the same sample, other DNA sequences code for this CDR3.

Per the authors' pipeline: The study built a papillary thyroid cancer distant-metastasis classifier from CDR3 differences across clinicopathological groups. TCRdb re-analyzed the PCR reads through MiXCR. The V and J calls follow TCRdb's processing rather than the paper's. The sample holds more than 25,000 clones, under 8% seen once. In germline, CDR1 is DFQATT, CDR2 SNEGSKA (reference sequence). V was cut by 3 bases and J by 5 bases, with 7 bases left in between. The CDR3 is 12 amino acids. All patients were treatment-naive before thyroid surgery. This sequence was found in a female donor with papillary thyroid cancer or a benign thyroid nodule (not recorded which). Some clones in this sample may be carry-over from other donors' samples. Sequenced input: blood. V is TRBV20-1 and J is TRBJ2-2; the D gene is possibly TRBD2 (5 bases). In DNA form, the CDR3 reads TGCAGTGCTAGCGGGAATACCGGGGAGCTGTTTTTT. This sequence encodes CSASGNTGELFF.